Following are 20 T cell receptor beta chains from one sample sequenced in a study of Graves' ophthalmopathy and Graves' hyperthyroidism. RNA transcripts served as template for amplifying TCR beta CDR3 sequences. RT-PCR was first run with HTBI primers, then multiplex PCR in a second round. TCRdb reanalysed the multiplex PCR reads using MiXCR and keeps one entry per CDR3 protein. Of about 210,000 distinct CDR3 sequences in the sample, around 30% were seen once. The sample taken for sequencing was peripheral blood. Every receptor here comes from a man aged 50 to 59 with Graves' ophthalmopathy.

This clonotype came up many times. The V call is TRBV4-1, the J call TRBJ1-1, with 7 bases lining up with TRBD1. V shed 2 bases, J shed 0 bases, and the junction held 6 bases outside the gene matches. Germline-derived CDR1 and CDR2 are MGHRA and YSYEKL. There are 16 residues in the CDR3. CDR3 protein: CASSQPPTGMNTEAFF. The CDR3 region has the DNA TGCGCCAGCAGCCAACCCCCGACAGGGATGAACACTGAAGCTTTCTTT.

This clonotype was seen many times. V gene TRBV9 combines with J gene TRBJ1-6; no definite D call. V was clipped by 0 bases and J by 9 bases, with 10 bases between them. CDR1 and CDR2 (germline): SGDLS, YYNGEE. The CDR3 length is 14 residues. CDR3 in amino acids: CASSVGWDASPLHF. The CDR3 DNA reads TGTGCCAGCAGCGTAGGATGGGATGCTTCACCCCTCCACTTT.

This clonotype showed up many times. The V gene is TRBV20-1, the J gene TRBJ1-2, with TRBD1 matching 7 bases. Germline CDR1 DFQATT, CDR2 SNEGSKA (reference sequence). The CDR3 has 14 residues. V was clipped by 5 bases and J by 7 bases; unmatched bases: 13. The CDR3: CSAVNRDSTGGYTF. Written as DNA, the CDR3 is TGCAGTGCTGTAAACCGGGACAGCACGGGTGGCTACACCTTC.

The chain is built from TRBV7-2 and TRBJ2-7, with D unclear. CDR3 length equals 12 residues. V lost 6 bases and J lost 3, with 9 bases in between. CDR1 and CDR2 from the germline V gene are SGHTA and FQGNSA. CDR3 nucleotide sequence: TGTGCCAGCAGGCCAAACAGCTACGAGCAGTACTTC. This translates into CASRPNSYEQYF.

A few counts support this clonotype. This chain uses TRBV12-3 or TRBV12-4 with TRBJ2-7; 9 nucleotides align to TRBD1. With V trimmed by 6 bases and J by 6 bases, 6 bases remained unmatched. The CDR3 runs 13 residues. In DNA form, the CDR3 reads TGTGCCAGCAGACTCGGGACAGGGCTCGAGCAGTACTTC. Translation: CASRLGTGLEQYF.

The table lists this clonotype with a few counts. The chain links TRBV28 to TRBJ2-7, with 7 bases that match TRBD2. The ends lost 9 bases at V and 5 bases at J; junction bases unmatched: 7. The CDR3 is made up of 12 amino acids. CDR1 MDHEN and CDR2 SYDVKM come from the germline V gene. CDR3 region: CARLAFPNEQYF. DNA of the CDR3: TGTGCCAGACTAGCGTTCCCCAACGAGCAGTACTTC.

This clonotype was counted at least ten times. The V and J genes are TRBV6-5 and TRBJ2-7; 13 bases fit TRBD2. V lost 6 bases, J lost 5 bases, and 4 bases stayed unmatched. In germline, CDR1 is MNHEY, CDR2 SVGAGI. The CDR3 has 14 amino acids. The CDR3 DNA is TGTGCCAGCAGCGGACTAGCGGGAGAACACGAGCAGTACTTC. Translation: CASSGLAGEHEQYF.

This clonotype occurred many times. The V and J genes are TRBV7-2 and TRBJ2-7; D gene ambiguous. This CDR3 spans 14 amino acids. Germline-derived CDR1 and CDR2 are SGHTA and FQGNSA. Trimming cost V 1 base and J 1 base, with 8 bases left between them. The CDR3 reads CASSLVDGSYEQYF. As DNA, the CDR3 is TGTGCCAGCAGCTTAGTTGACGGTTCCTACGAGCAGTACTTC.

The chain is built from TRBV28 and TRBJ1-1; D possibly corresponds to TRBD1 (6 bases). Trimming cost V 6 bases and J 7 bases, with 12 bases left between them. Germline V CDR1 and CDR2: MDHEN, SYDVKM. The CDR3 consists of 12 residues. The CDR3 reads CASSRGLGEAFF. The CDR3, as DNA: TGTGCCAGCAGCCGGGGGCTAGGTGAAGCTTTCTTT.

In its sample, this clonotype was seen many times. The CDR3 DNA follows: TGCAGCGTTGAAGATCAGGCCCCCTACTACGAGCAGTACTTC. This sequence encodes CSVEDQAPYYEQYF. The chain links TRBV29-1 to TRBJ2-7, with D uncertain. The CDR3 spans 14 residues. Germline CDR1 is SQVTM and CDR2 is ANQGSEA. The V and J ends lost 0 bases and 3 bases respectively, with 12 bases between them.

This clonotype was counted many times. This chain joins TRBV18 and TRBJ1-1; no definite D call. This CDR3 spans 13 amino acids. Trimming left V 6 bases short and J 2 bases short, with 10 bases between. Germline V lookup: CDR1 KGHSH, CDR2 LQKENI. The CDR3 DNA follows: TGTGCCAGCTCGGAAAGTGGCAACACTGAAGCTTTCTTT. Protein sequence: CASSESGNTEAFF.

At least ten counts were recorded for this clonotype. J is TRBJ2-7 and V is TRBV18; the match to TRBD1 covers 7 bases. This CDR3 contains 14 residues. Trimming at V came to 3 bases and at J to 3 bases, leaving 5 bases not matched to a gene. The germline V gene has CDR1 KGHSH and CDR2 LQKENI. CDR3 DNA: TGTGCCAGCTCACCTTGGGACAGCAACTACGAGCAGTACTTC. It translates to CASSPWDSNYEQYF.

This clonotype has at least ten counts. The chain joins TRBV11-2 to TRBJ2-7, with D tentatively TRBD2 (5 bases). The germline V gene encodes CDR1 SGHAT and CDR2 FQNNGV. Trimming pared 0 bases from V and 1 base from J, leaving 10 bases between. This CDR3 has 15 residues. CDR3 in amino acids: CASSLDNGESYEQYF. CDR3 DNA: TGTGCCAGCAGCTTAGATAACGGGGAATCCTACGAGCAGTACTTC.

Many counts were recorded for this clonotype. V and J are TRBV28 and TRBJ2-5; the D is unclear. CDR3 length equals 13 residues. Deletions cut 6 bases from V and 5 bases from J, with 13 bases between. Germline values: CDR1 MDHEN, CDR2 SYDVKM. The CDR3 DNA is TGTGCCAGCAGCAATAACGCCTGGGAGACCCAGTACTTC. Translation gives CASSNNAWETQYF.

This clonotype was detected many times. Since a much larger clone is just one base distant, this may be a read error. This chain joins TRBV28 and TRBJ2-5; 7 nucleotides match TRBD1. The CDR3 covers 16 residues. J lost 3 bases, V lost 5 bases, and 12 bases had no gene match. Germline CDR1 MDHEN, CDR2 SYDVKM. This chain's CDR3 is CASSLDGQGGEETQYF. The CDR3 DNA is TGTGCCAGCAGTCTCGATGGACAAGGGGGCGAAGAGACCCAGTACTTC. The complete variable domain, with remaining parts taken from reference TRBV28 and TRBJ2-5, reads DVKVTQSSRYLVKRTGEKVFLECVQDMDHENMFWYRQDPGLGLRLIYFSYDVKMKEKGDIPEGYSVSREKKERFSLILESASTNQTSMYLCASSLDGQGGEETQYFGPGTRLLVL.

This clonotype has a count of ten or more. The gene calls are TRBV12-3 or TRBV12-4 and TRBJ2-2, with D tentatively TRBD2 (6 bases). Trimming pared 5 bases from V and 4 bases from J, leaving 14 bases between. CDR3 length: 15 residues. CDR3 in DNA: TGTGCCAGCAGTGGAGGGCTGACGAGCACCGGGGAGCTGTTTTTT. Amino acids: CASSGGLTSTGELFF.

This clonotype was detected ten times or more. V is TRBV29-1 and J is TRBJ2-2; D may be TRBD2 (6 bases). This CDR3 comprises 12 residues. Trimming cost V 2 bases and J 6 bases, with 7 bases left between them. Looked up from germline, CDR1 is SQVTM and CDR2 is ANQGSEA. CDR3 protein: CSVERGAGELFF. The CDR3 DNA reads as TGCAGCGTTGAACGCGGGGCCGGGGAGCTGTTTTTT.

At least ten counts were recorded for this clonotype. The chain couples TRBV7-8 to TRBJ1-5; D is unresolved. V was shortened by 0 bases and J by 0 bases, with 9 bases between the two germline ends. There are 16 residues in the CDR3. The germline gives CDR1 SGHVS, CDR2 FQNEAQ. The CDR3 DNA reads TGTGCCAGCAGCTTAGCCCGGCATTATAGCAATCAGCCCCAGCATTTT. This gives the protein CASSLARHYSNQPQHF.

This clonotype was observed many times. The genes are TRBV19 and TRBJ2-7, with 7 positions matching TRBD2. Germline CDR1 and CDR2: LNHDA and SQIVND (reference sequence). This CDR3 comprises 13 residues. V was clipped by 9 bases and J by 3 bases; unmatched bases: 8. The CDR3 DNA is TGTGCCAGCCGACCTAGCGGCGACTACGAGCAGTACTTC. This sequence encodes CASRPSGDYEQYF.

This clonotype was picked up many times. The chain combines TRBV7-9 with TRBJ1-2; D remains ambiguous. Trimming left V 5 bases short and J 6 bases short, with 13 bases between. The CDR3 totals 13 residues. From germline, CDR1 is SEHNR and CDR2 FQNEAQ (reference sequence). The CDR3 DNA reads as TGTGCCAGCAGCCCACCCCAGCGTAATGGCTACACCTTC. This codes for CASSPPQRNGYTF. The full variable domain, in which reference TRBV7-9 and TRBJ1-2 provide the parts outside the CDR3, is DTGVSQNPRHKITKRGQNVTFRCDPISEHNRLYWYRQTLGQGPEFLTYFQNEAQLEKSRLLSDRFSAERPKGSFSTLEIQRTEQGDSAMYLCASSPPQRNGYTFGSGTRLTVV.